This T cell receptor beta chain emerged from a study of blood T cells in healthy people across ages. Next came a second PCR, run for about 7 to 12 cycles, which used a sample-barcoded 5' primer along with a J-beta primer mix. TCRdb itself ran the 5' RACE reads through MiXCR, one entry per CDR3 protein. The top ten hold around 32% of the sample, which has 700,000 or so distinct CDR3 sequences, roughly 43% seen once. V lost 3 bases and J lost 8, with 14 bases in between. Germline values: CDR1 DFQATT, CDR2 SNEGSKA (reference sequence). There are 12 residues in the CDR3. Input material: blood. The TCR originated in a man at least 80 years old in good health. This chain links TRBV20-1 with TRBJ2-7, with D perhaps assigned TRBD1 or TRBD2 (5 bases each). The CDR3: CSASLPGPQQYF. Written as DNA, the CDR3 is TGCAGTGCTAGCCTACCGGGACCCCAGCAGTACTTC.